Following are 18 T cell receptor beta chains from one sample sequenced in a study of cytomegalovirus exposure and HLA in healthy donors. The PCR had 60 Vbeta and 13 Jbeta primers. Assay used: immunoSEQ multiplex PCR; TCRdb lists only in-frame clones, some missing. Here the sample spans approximately 300,000 clones, 75% to 85% being singletons. Sequencing was done on a sample of PBMCs. These receptors were collected from a girl aged 2 to 10 in good health and CMV-seronegative.

This clone was detected only a few times. The sample holds other DNA sequences that translate to the same CDR3. The genes are TRBV6-5 and TRBJ1-1, with D unresolved. The germline V gene has CDR1 MNHEY and CDR2 SVGAGI. This CDR3 region has 12 residues. The V gene lost 6 bases and the J gene lost 4 bases, with 9 bases spanning the gap. In nucleotides, the CDR3 is TGTGCCAGCAGCTTACCAGGCACTGAAGCTTTCTTT. It codes for CASSLPGTEAFF.

The rearrangement uses TRBV6-5 and TRBJ1-6; 7 positions match TRBD1. Trimming cost V 2 bases and J 4 bases; bases outside gene matches: 5. Germline assignment: CDR1 MNHEY and CDR2 SVGAGI. This CDR3 contains 16 residues. This chain's CDR3 is CASSYKGQMYNSPLHF. The CDR3 DNA reads as TGTGCCAGCAGTTACAAGGGACAGATGTATAATTCACCCCTCCACTTT.

The genes are TRBV21-1 and TRBJ1-2. TRBV21-1 is listed as a pseudogene. The CDR3 covers 17 residues. In nucleotides, the CDR3 is TGTGCCAGCAGCAAAGCGCTGGGGCGGGATGCTAACTATGGCTACACCTTC. This sequence encodes CASSKALGRDANYGYTF.

The chain recombines TRBV28 with TRBJ1-3; 7 nucleotides agree with TRBD1. The germline V gene encodes CDR1 MDHEN and CDR2 SYDVKM. The V gene end was trimmed by 1 base and the J gene end by 0 bases; junction bases not matched to a gene: 15. This CDR3 region has 20 residues. CDR3 sequence (DNA): TGTGCCAGCAGTTTATTTGGGGACAGAATTTATCTTACCTCTGGAAACACCATATATTTT. Translation gives CASSLFGDRIYLTSGNTIYF. The full variable domain, its missing parts supplied by reference TRBV28 and TRBJ1-3, is DVKVTQSSRYLVKRTGEKVFLECVQDMDHENMFWYRQDPGLGLRLIYFSYDVKMKEKGDIPEGYSVSREKKERFSLILESASTNQTSMYLCASSLFGDRIYLTSGNTIYFGEGSWLTVV.

The V call is TRBV6-7, the J call TRBJ1-5; D is unresolved. TRBV6-7 is designated an ORF whose function remains uncertain. The length of the CDR3 is 12 residues. The V gene lost 8 bases and the J gene lost 1 base, with 6 bases spanning the gap. CDR3 loop: CASPGSNQPQHF. Written as DNA, the CDR3 is TGTGCCAGCCCGGGGAGCAATCAGCCCCAGCATTTT.

V gene TRBV28 combines with J gene TRBJ2-7; tentatively, D is TRBD2 (5 bases). Trimming removed 6 bases at V and 1 base at J, with 13 bases between. From germline, CDR1 is MDHEN and CDR2 SYDVKM. This CDR3 comprises 14 residues. CDR3 nucleotides: TGTGCCAGCAGAAGCAGCGGTTCGTCCTACGAGCAGTACTTC. Residues: CASRSSGSSYEQYF.

This sequence joins TRBV14 and TRBJ2-3; 10 positions agree with TRBD2. Germline CDR1 SGHDN, CDR2 FVKESK. V was pared by 4 bases and J by 1 base, with 5 bases of the junction left unmatched. The CDR3 totals 16 residues. The CDR3, as DNA: TGTGCCAGCAGCCTCATGGGGACTAGCGGCACAGATACGCAGTATTTT. It encodes CASSLMGTSGTDTQYF.

The chain joins TRBV5-1 to TRBJ2-7; 11 positions agree with TRBD1. With V trimmed by 4 bases and J by 5 bases, 5 bases remained unmatched. The germline CDR1 and CDR2 sequences are SGHRS and YFSETQ. The CDR3 length is 14 residues. CDR3 protein: CASSQRTGGHEQYF. CDR3 nucleotides: TGCGCCAGCAGCCAGAGGACAGGGGGCCACGAGCAGTACTTC.

Here the CDR3 reads CAWTRRGHLNTEAFF. CDR3 DNA sequence: TGTGCCTGGACGAGAAGGGGACACCTAAACACTGAAGCTTTCTTT. This chain uses TRBV30 with TRBJ1-1; maybe TRBD1 (6 bases). Trimming cost V 4 bases and J 2 bases, with 17 bases left between them. This CDR3 has 15 residues. CDR1 GTSNPN and CDR2 SVGIG come from the germline V gene (reference sequence).

J is TRBJ2-3 and V is TRBV27; TRBD2 agrees at 9 bases. With 3 bases clipped from V and 2 bases from J, the junction kept 3 bases outside the gene matches. Germline V lookup: CDR1 MNHEY, CDR2 SMNVEV (reference sequence). This CDR3 is built from 15 residues. The DNA of the CDR3 is TGTGCCAGCAGTTTTGCGGGGGGGGCCACAGATACGCAGTATTTT. It encodes CASSFAGGATDTQYF.

The V call is TRBV15, the J call TRBJ2-3, with 9 bases matching TRBD2. The length of the CDR3 is 13 residues. CDR1 and CDR2 from the germline V gene are LNHNV and YYDKDF (reference sequence). Trimming took 9 bases from V and 5 from J; bases not matched to a gene: 6. The CDR3 coding sequence is TGTGCCACGAGACGACTAGCGGAAGATACGCAGTATTTT. It is translated as CATRRLAEDTQYF. The variable domain in full, with the rest retrieved from reference TRBV15 and TRBJ2-3, is DAMVIQNPRYQVTQFGKPVTLSCSQTLNHNVMYWYQQKSSQAPKLLFHYYDKDFNNEADTPDNFQSRRPNTSFCFLDIRSPGLGDTAMYLCATRRLAEDTQYFGPGTRLTVL.

Points on this clone: Other DNA sequences within the sample encode an identical CDR3. The chain has TRBV5-1 and TRBJ2-3; the D is unclear. Germline CDR1 is SGHRS and CDR2 is YFSETQ. The CDR3 contains 12 residues. V was trimmed by 7 bases and J by 1 base, leaving 7 bases between them. The CDR3 nucleotides are TGCGCCAGCGGGCAGGGCACAGATACGCAGTATTTT. Its translation is CASGQGTDTQYF.

The chain joins TRBV6-6 to TRBJ1-3, with D possibly matching TRBD1 (5 bases). V lost 5 bases and J 3 bases, leaving 17 bases between the germline ends. CDR1 is MNHNY and CDR2 is SVGAGI in the germline V gene (reference sequence). The CDR3 loop spans 16 amino acids. The CDR3 loop reads CASSPNQIRGGNTIYF. Written as DNA, the CDR3 is TGTGCCAGCAGTCCAAACCAGATAAGGGGTGGAAACACCATATATTTT.

The chain uses TRBV19 and TRBJ2-7, with 11 positions matching TRBD2. This CDR3 is built from 17 residues. With 3 bases clipped from V and 6 bases from J, the junction kept 13 bases outside the gene matches. Germline V CDR1 and CDR2: LNHDA, SQIVND (reference sequence). The chain's CDR3 is CASSMRQHSGRVGEQYF. The CDR3 DNA follows: TGTGCCAGTAGTATGCGACAGCATAGCGGGAGGGTGGGCGAGCAGTACTTC.

This clone has just one count. The chain has TRBV5-6 and TRBJ1-1; 7 nucleotides align to TRBD1. V shed 0 bases and J 3 bases; nucleotides not matched to a gene: 5. Germline V lookup: CDR1 SGHDT, CDR2 YYEEEE. The CDR3 is 15 residues long. As DNA, the CDR3 is TGTGCCAGCAGCTTGGAACAGGGGACGGACACTGAAGCTTTCTTT. This encodes CASSLEQGTDTEAFF.

This clone was picked up one time. The CDR3 DNA reads TGTGCCTGGAGTGATTTTCTCGCAGGGCGTAAATATGAAGCTTTCTTT. Residues: CAWSDFLAGRKYEAFF. The chain recombines TRBV30 with TRBJ1-1, with D maybe TRBD1 (5 bases). Per the germline V gene, CDR1 is GTSNPN and CDR2 is SVGIG (reference sequence). V lost 1 base to trimming and J lost 7 bases, with 22 bases between them. This CDR3 comprises 16 residues.

The chain employs TRBV6-1 and TRBJ1-1; the D gene is possibly TRBD1 (6 bases). Trimming removed 1 base from V and 10 bases from J, with 22 bases in between. Germline loops: CDR1 MNHNS, CDR2 SASEGT. The CDR3 totals 16 residues. CDR3 bases: TGTGCCAGCAGTGAAGAGATACAGGGCACACTGGGTGGAGCTTTCTTT. Translating it yields CASSEEIQGTLGGAFF.

The chain recombines TRBV7-7 with TRBJ2-7; D may be TRBD1 (6 bases). The CDR3 is 13 residues long. Germline loops: CDR1 SSHAT, CDR2 FNYEAQ (reference sequence). Trimming removed 4 bases at V and 0 bases at J, with 7 bases between. The CDR3 reads CASSYRVSYEQYF. The CDR3 nucleotides read TGTGCCAGCAGCTACAGGGTCTCCTACGAGCAGTACTTC.